This entry is about one T cell receptor beta chain. The CDR3 has 15 residues. Germline V gene data show CDR1 as LNHNV and CDR2 as YYDKDF (reference sequence). V was trimmed by 1 base and J by 6 bases, leaving 12 bases between them. These data come from a study of blood T cell repertoires in COVID-19. Across the study: PBMCs, B-cell-depleted T cells, or T cells provided the cDNA or gDNA that made up the material.

Original data processing: For nucleated cells, counts were estimated from reference gene primer amplification. Only in-frame clones appear in the TCRdb table, and some are missing; sequencing was by immunoSEQ multiplex PCR. D and trimming come from the DNA, and the V and J calls and clone size come from that table. In the table there are some 45,000 clones, approximately 86% of which are singletons. This TCR came from a man aged 60-69 years with active COVID-19. The sample taken for sequencing was peripheral blood. The rearrangement uses TRBV15 and TRBJ2-2; the D is unclear. The CDR3 reads CATSRGNSFAGELFF. The CDR3 region has the DNA TGTGCCACCAGCAGAGGCAACAGTTTTGCCGGGGAGCTGTTTTTT.